The clone carrying this TCR beta chain has just a few counts. The investigators amplified TCR beta CDR3 regions from RNA transcripts. HTBI primers drove first-round RT-PCR of the TCR CDR3. TCRdb independently ran MiXCR on the multiplex PCR reads; one entry per CDR3 protein. In the table there are about 320,000 distinct CDR3 sequences, approximately 16% of which are singletons. These data belong to a study of T cells in Graves' hyperthyroidism and ophthalmopathy. Study details: Initial diagnosis, before any treatment, was when peripheral blood was collected.

This CDR3 is built from 13 residues. Trimming shortened V by 1 base and J by 7 bases, and 10 bases separated the two germline ends. Germline V gene sequence: CDR1 MGHRA, CDR2 YSYEKL. Graves' hyperthyroidism showing no ophthalmopathy progression within 18 months was considered stable. Extraction of PBMCs used roughly 9.6 ml of fresh peripheral blood. Sequencing was performed on blood. The V and J genes are TRBV4-1 and TRBJ2-5; D is possibly TRBD2 (6 bases). The TCR was taken from a man aged 25-45 years with Graves' hyperthyroidism. Written as DNA, the CDR3 is TGCGCCAGCAGCCAAGGCGGGGTGGTGACCCAGTACTTC. Encoded protein: CASSQGGVVTQYF.